This TCR beta chain was captured in a study of CD8+ T cells in alopecia areata. Overall study context: Tofacitinib administration to treated patients was oral, at 5 to 10 mg twice daily.

This clone occurred a few times. Its antigen remains unknown. Individuals with alopecia areata gave both lesional scalp punch biopsies and peripheral blood for collection. Separation by sorting yielded CD4+ and CD8+ T cells from PBMCs. Whole-study results and caveats: TCR sharing was clearer in mice than between patients, perhaps partly owing to patient HLA diversity.

V dropped 4 bases and J dropped 3 bases, with 3 bases sitting between them. This CDR3 is built from 12 residues. The germline V gene has CDR1 SNHLY and CDR2 FYNNEI. cDNA serving as the sequencing template came from extracted, reverse transcribed RNA. TCRdb's copy holds only in-frame clones and misses some; the assay was immunoSEQ multiplex PCR. The repertoire has roughly 200,000 clones, 63% of them found once; the top ten carry 1.5% to 2%. The chain carries TRBV2 and TRBJ2-2; D ambiguous. The specimen comprised CD4+ T cells sorted from blood, sampled at week 0. The origin of this receptor is a human donor with alopecia areata. The CDR3 reads CASSVHTGELFF. The CDR3 region has the DNA TGTGCCAGCAGTGTTCACACCGGGGAGCTGTTTTTT.